The 32 T cell receptor beta chains below come from one sample, sequenced in a study of blood T cell repertoires in COVID-19. Data came from immunoSEQ multiplex PCR; TCRdb stores just in-frame clones and leaves some out. Among 250,000 to 300,000 clones, more than 70% were seen once, and the ten largest hold over 9%. Input material: peripheral blood. Receptors originate from a woman aged 25 to 39 with COVID-19, enrolled during active disease.

This clone was counted a few times. The chain uses TRBV14 and TRBJ1-2; D ambiguous. V lost 0 bases, J lost 4 bases, and 6 bases lay in between. The V gene's germline CDR1 is SGHDN and CDR2 FVKESK. CDR3 length: 13 amino acids. The CDR3 is CASSQDNSYGYTF. The DNA of the CDR3 is TGTGCCAGCAGCCAAGATAACAGCTATGGCTACACCTTC.

The chain combines TRBV19 with TRBJ2-5, with 7 bases that match TRBD1. The length of the CDR3 is 14 residues. The V gene end was trimmed by 4 bases and the J gene end by 4 bases; junction bases not matched to a gene: 6. Germline CDR1 LNHDA, CDR2 SQIVND (reference sequence). The CDR3 sequence is CASSRQGPGETQYF. As DNA, the CDR3 is TGTGCCAGTAGTAGACAGGGTCCCGGAGAGACCCAGTACTTC.

The chain links TRBV19 to TRBJ1-5, with 10 bases lining up with TRBD1. The J segment lost 6 bases and the V segment lost 9 bases, leaving 17 bases of the junction unmatched. Per the germline V gene, CDR1 is LNHDA and CDR2 is SQIVND (reference sequence). The CDR3 is 17 residues long. CDR3 region: CASSGTGVAGKGQPQHF. CDR3 DNA sequence: TGTGCCAGCTCCGGGACAGGGGTTGCTGGGAAGGGTCAGCCCCAGCATTTT.

V is TRBV19 and J is TRBJ2-3, with D unresolved. V was shortened by 1 base and J by 0 bases, with 5 bases between the two germline ends. The germline V gene has CDR1 LNHDA and CDR2 SQIVND (reference sequence). The CDR3 has 14 amino acids. CDR3: CASSIGASTDTQYF. The CDR3 DNA reads as TGTGCCAGTAGTATAGGGGCCAGCACAGATACGCAGTATTTT.

This sequence joins TRBV18 and TRBJ1-1; D might be TRBD1 (5 bases). Trimming took off 0 bases at V and 5 bases at J, with 13 bases between the two ends. Germline CDR1 is KGHSH and CDR2 is LQKENI. The CDR3 has 15 residues. For the CDR3, the DNA is TGTGCCAGCTCACCACCTCCCCAGGGTGATACTGAAGCTTTCTTT. Translated, it gives CASSPPPQGDTEAFF. Complete variable domain (other parts from reference TRBV18 and TRBJ1-1): NAGVMQNPRHLVRRRGQEARLRCSPMKGHSHVYWYRQLPEEGLKFMVYLQKENIIDESGMPKERFSAEFPKEGPSILRIQQVVRGDSAAYFCASSPPPQGDTEAFFGQGTRLTVV.

This chain joins TRBV25-1 and TRBJ1-4, with D perhaps matching TRBD1 (5 bases). This CDR3 region has 16 residues. The V and J ends lost 2 bases and 0 bases respectively, with 10 bases between them. Germline values: CDR1 MGHDK, CDR2 SYGVNS. DNA of the CDR3: TGTGCCAGCAGTGAACCCCAGGGTGCAACTAATGAAAAACTGTTTTTT. Protein: CASSEPQGATNEKLFF.

This chain links TRBV4-1 with TRBJ1-1; D call uncertain. CDR3 size: 14 residues. Germline CDR1 MGHRA, CDR2 YSYEKL. Trimming left V 0 bases short and J 1 base short, with 6 bases between. CDR3 coding DNA: TGCGCCAGCAGCCAAGATCCCTCGAACACTGAAGCTTTCTTT. This translates into CASSQDPSNTEAFF.

This clone has a handful of counts. For the CDR3, the DNA is TGTGCCATCAGTGAGCCCCGACAGACCGGGGAGCTGTTTTTT. As protein: CAISEPRQTGELFF. The rearrangement joins TRBV10-3 to TRBJ2-2; the D gene is possibly TRBD1 (5 bases). Trimming pared 2 bases from V and 5 bases from J, leaving 9 bases between. Germline CDR1 and CDR2: ENHRY and SYGVKD. The CDR3 has 14 residues.

The chain joins TRBV28 to TRBJ2-3; 10 bases fit TRBD2. J was trimmed by 1 base and V by 8 bases; bases with no gene match: 6. This CDR3 region has 15 residues. Germline V gene lookup returns CDR1 MDHEN and CDR2 SYDVKM. This CDR3 is CASGDLAGGTDTQYF. DNA for the CDR3: TGTGCCAGCGGGGATCTAGCGGGGGGCACAGATACGCAGTATTTT.

The V and J genes are TRBV2 and TRBJ2-5; D is ambiguous. Germline V CDR1 and CDR2: SNHLY, FYNNEI. This CDR3 is built from 13 residues. The V and J ends lost 7 bases and 3 bases respectively, with 12 bases between them. CDR3 in DNA: TGTGCCAGCAAGGCGAGTCGGGAAGAGACCCAGTACTTC. This encodes CASKASREETQYF.

CDR3 sequence (DNA): TGTGCCAGCAGTTACTCGACAGGAGCCAGAGGGAAAGCTTTCTTT. It encodes CASSYSTGARGKAFF. The rearrangement uses TRBV6-5 and TRBJ1-1; tentative D call: TRBD1 (6 bases). CDR1 is MNHEY, CDR2 SVGAGI, per germline. V gave up 0 bases and J gave up 9 bases, with 17 bases separating them. This CDR3 is 15 amino acids long.

V usage is TRBV7-2 and J usage is TRBJ2-7; TRBD1 agrees at 7 bases. This CDR3 comprises 17 residues. The V segment lost 1 base and the J segment 1 base; nucleotides outside the gene matches: 10. Per the germline V gene, CDR1 is SGHTA and CDR2 is FQGNSA. The CDR3 reads CASSLEIRDSLSYEQYF. The CDR3 DNA sequence: TGTGCCAGCAGCTTAGAAATCCGGGACAGTTTATCCTACGAGCAGTACTTC. Combining the CDR3 with reference TRBV7-2 and TRBJ2-7 gives the whole variable domain GAGVSQSPSNKVTEKGKDVELRCDPISGHTALYWYRQSLGQGLEFLIYFQGNSAPDKSGLPSDRFSAERTGGSVSTLTIQRTQQEDSAVYLCASSLEIRDSLSYEQYFGPGTRLTVT.

The chain carries TRBV28 and TRBJ2-5; the D gene is possibly TRBD2 (6 bases). The CDR3 totals 14 residues. CDR1 and CDR2 from the germline V gene are MDHEN and SYDVKM. Trimming removed 2 bases at V and 4 bases at J, with 11 bases between. Here the CDR3 DNA reads TGTGCCAGCAGTTTAGGAAGGGAGGCAGAGACCCAGTACTTC. It specifies CASSLGREAETQYF. Full variable domain (outside the CDR3, taken from reference TRBV28 and TRBJ2-5): DVKVTQSSRYLVKRTGEKVFLECVQDMDHENMFWYRQDPGLGLRLIYFSYDVKMKEKGDIPEGYSVSREKKERFSLILESASTNQTSMYLCASSLGREAETQYFGPGTRLLVL.

This sequence joins TRBV19 and TRBJ2-5, with D possibly TRBD2 on 5 matching bases. The germline V gene encodes CDR1 LNHDA and CDR2 SQIVND (reference sequence). The CDR3 contains 14 residues. Trimming took 2 bases from V and 0 from J, leaving 7 bases between them. CDR3 amino acids: CASSIHGNQETQYF. Here the CDR3 DNA reads TGTGCCAGTAGTATACACGGGAACCAAGAGACCCAGTACTTC.

This clone was found once. This chain joins TRBV6-6 and TRBJ2-7; 8 nucleotides line up with TRBD2. CDR3 length: 14 residues. The germline V gene encodes CDR1 MNHNY and CDR2 SVGAGI (reference sequence). With 6 bases clipped from V and 3 bases from J, the junction kept 7 bases outside the gene matches. This CDR3 is CASSPVSGSYEQYF. Written as DNA, the CDR3 is TGTGCCAGCAGCCCCGTGAGCGGGAGCTACGAGCAGTACTTC.

V gene TRBV2 combines with J gene TRBJ1-6, with TRBD1 matching 9 bases. The J segment lost 7 bases and the V segment lost 7 bases, leaving 8 bases of the junction unmatched. CDR1 and CDR2 from the germline V gene are SNHLY and FYNNEI. The CDR3 is made up of 15 amino acids. CDR3 sequence reads: CASNFDRGLNSPLHF. CDR3 sequence (DNA): TGTGCCAGCAACTTTGACAGGGGGTTAAATTCACCCCTCCACTTT.

This chain connects TRBV6-2 or TRBV6-3 to TRBJ2-3; weak D call: TRBD2 (7 bases). The germline V gene has CDR1 MNHEY and CDR2 SVGEGT. V was cut by 5 bases and J by 0 bases, with 12 bases left in between. The CDR3 is made up of 15 amino acids. DNA of the CDR3: TGTGCCAGCAGTCGCGGGGGCTTAAGCACAGATACGCAGTATTTT. Encoded protein: CASSRGGLSTDTQYF.

This clone occurred once. J is TRBJ2-2 and V is TRBV2; 9 nucleotides agree with TRBD2. This CDR3 comprises 15 residues. Germline CDR1 reads SNHLY; CDR2 reads FYNNEI. Trimming cost V 4 bases and J 7 bases; bases outside gene matches: 7. This CDR3 reads CASSGKREEGGELFF. CDR3 sequence (DNA): TGTGCCAGCAGTGGAAAGCGGGAGGAAGGCGGGGAGCTGTTTTTT.

This chain links TRBV28 with TRBJ2-7; D is possibly TRBD2 (5 bases). Germline CDR1 reads MDHEN; CDR2 reads SYDVKM. Trimming took off 4 bases at V and 1 base at J, with 14 bases between the two ends. This CDR3 region has 15 residues. DNA for the CDR3: TGTGCCAGCAGTTGGCGGACGGAGGATTCCTACGAGCAGTACTTC. Translation: CASSWRTEDSYEQYF.

The count of this clone is one. The V call is TRBV5-4, the J call TRBJ2-2, with 8 bases matching TRBD2. V was clipped by 4 bases and J by 0 bases; unmatched bases: 2. Germline CDR1 and CDR2: SGHNT and YYREEE (reference sequence). The CDR3 is 15 amino acids. The DNA for the CDR3 is TGTGCCAGCAGCGATAGCGGGACGAACACCGGGGAGCTGTTTTTT. It specifies CASSDSGTNTGELFF.

This sequence joins TRBV4-3 and TRBJ2-7, with D perhaps matching TRBD1 (6 bases). The CDR3 sequence is 18 residues long. V gave up 1 base and J gave up 5 bases, with 24 bases separating them. The germline CDR1 and CDR2 sequences are LGHNA and YSLEER. The CDR3 reads CASSQAPPGDLVANEQYF. Here the CDR3 DNA reads TGCGCCAGCAGCCAAGCGCCCCCAGGGGACCTTGTAGCTAACGAGCAGTACTTC.

The V and J genes are TRBV30 and TRBJ1-3, with D possibly matching TRBD1 (5 bases). The germline V gene encodes CDR1 GTSNPN and CDR2 SVGIG (reference sequence). Trimming removed 1 base from V and 2 bases from J, with 12 bases in between. This CDR3 is built from 15 residues. The CDR3 bases are TGTGCCTGGAGTGCCTTTTTAGGGGCTGGAAACACCATATATTTT. Protein sequence: CAWSAFLGAGNTIYF.

The chain carries TRBV15 and TRBJ2-1; D is uncertain. The CDR3 totals 13 residues. Trimming took off 2 bases at V and 4 bases at J, with 6 bases between the two ends. The germline gives CDR1 LNHNV, CDR2 YYDKDF (reference sequence). Written as DNA, the CDR3 is TGTGCCACCAGCAGAACTCGATACAATGAGCAGTTCTTC. Its protein is CATSRTRYNEQFF. The variable domain in full, completed from reference TRBV15 and TRBJ2-1, reads DAMVIQNPRYQVTQFGKPVTLSCSQTLNHNVMYWYQQKSSQAPKLLFHYYDKDFNNEADTPDNFQSRRPNTSFCFLDIRSPGLGDTAMYLCATSRTRYNEQFFGPGTRLTVL.

V and J are TRBV5-4 and TRBJ2-7; 11 bases fit TRBD1. After removal of 4 bases from V and 4 bases from J, the junction contained 4 bases not matched to a gene. From germline, CDR1 is SGHNT and CDR2 YYREEE (reference sequence). CDR3 length: 14 amino acids. The CDR3 DNA is TGTGCCAGCAGCCCGGACAGGGGGCTGTACGAGCAGTACTTC. Translated, it gives CASSPDRGLYEQYF.

This chain links TRBV14 with TRBJ2-7, with 10 bases fitting TRBD1. Trimming removed 5 bases from V and 5 bases from J; junction bases left unmatched: 3. The CDR3 extends over 13 amino acids. The V gene's germline CDR1 is SGHDN and CDR2 FVKESK. CDR3 in amino acids: CASSSGQGNEQYF. The DNA for the CDR3 is TGTGCCAGCAGCTCGGGACAGGGGAACGAGCAGTACTTC.

This chain uses TRBV27 with TRBJ2-3, with 11 bases lining up with TRBD2. The CDR3 sequence is 14 residues long. V lost 6 bases to trimming and J lost 3 bases; unmatched junction nucleotides: 2. Germline V gives CDR1 MNHEY, CDR2 SMNVEV (reference sequence). The CDR3 protein is CASRGLAETDTQYF. The CDR3 DNA reads TGTGCCAGCAGGGGACTAGCGGAAACAGATACGCAGTATTTT.

This clone turned up a few times. The chain is built from TRBV29-1 and TRBJ1-1; TRBD1 is a possible D gene (5 bases). Trimming shortened V by 7 bases and J by 5 bases, and 14 bases separated the two germline ends. Germline V gives CDR1 SQVTM, CDR2 ANQGSEA. This CDR3 comprises 12 residues. The CDR3 coding sequence is TGCAGCGCGGGGGGTGAGGGTACTGAAGCTTTCTTT. Translation gives CSAGGEGTEAFF. The variable domain in full, with the rest retrieved from reference TRBV29-1 and TRBJ1-1, is SAVISQKPSRDICQRGTSLTIQCQVDSQVTMMFWYRQQPGQSLTLIATANQGSEATYESGFVIDKFPISRPNLTFSTLTVSNMSPEDSSIYLCSAGGEGTEAFFGQGTRLTVV.

V and J are TRBV28 and TRBJ2-5; 8 bases match TRBD2. This CDR3 is 15 amino acids long. V was clipped by 7 bases and J by 5 bases; unmatched bases: 12. CDR1 is MDHEN and CDR2 is SYDVKM in the germline V gene. Written as DNA, the CDR3 is TGTGCCAGCACTAAAGACCAAGCGGGAGTGGAGACCCAGTACTTC. As protein: CASTKDQAGVETQYF.

The chain uses TRBV6-1 and TRBJ2-7; 9 bases agree with TRBD2. V gave up 4 bases and J gave up 6 bases; unmatched junction bases: 22. The CDR3 sequence is 19 residues long. Germline-derived CDR1 and CDR2 are MNHNS and SASEGT. The CDR3 region is CASSGGGRAVTDGIGEQYF. Here the CDR3 DNA reads TGTGCCAGCAGTGGTGGCGGGAGGGCCGTAACGGACGGGATCGGCGAGCAGTACTTC.

In its sample, this clone was seen a few times. V is TRBV7-9 and J is TRBJ1-6; the D gene is possibly TRBD1 (5 bases). Trimming shortened V by 5 bases and J by 9 bases, and 14 bases separated the two germline ends. Germline assignment: CDR1 SEHNR and CDR2 FQNEAQ (reference sequence). The CDR3 is 14 amino acids. CDR3 sequence (DNA): TGTGCCAGCAGCCAGGAAGGGGAAGCTTCACCCCTCCACTTT. It codes for CASSQEGEASPLHF.

The chain employs TRBV21-1 and TRBJ1-1; TRBD1, the table's D call, lacks a check against the DNA. TRBV21-1 is labeled a pseudogene. The CDR3 spans 14 residues. CDR3: CASTPGTGDDRAFF. For the CDR3, the DNA is TGTGCCAGCACACCCGGGACAGGGGACGACCGGGCTTTCTTT.

This chain connects TRBV30 to TRBJ1-6; D is possibly TRBD1 (6 bases). The CDR3 is 13 amino acids. With 2 bases removed from V and 8 bases from J, the gap between germline ends came to 10 bases. Germline V gene data show CDR1 as GTSNPN and CDR2 as SVGIG (reference sequence). CDR3 protein: CAWSSGVYSPLHF. In nucleotides, the CDR3 is TGTGCCTGGAGTTCAGGGGTCTATTCACCCCTCCACTTT.